The entry that follows covers one TCR beta chain sequence. Only in-frame clones appear in the TCRdb table, and some are missing; sequencing was by immunoSEQ multiplex PCR. The table has fewer than 300,000 clones, around four fifths seen once; the top ten hold approximately 5.3%. The data were obtained in a study of blood T cell repertoires in COVID-19. J was trimmed by 0 bases and V by 9 bases; bases with no gene match: 12. CDR3 size: 18 residues. The germline CDR1 and CDR2 sequences are SEHNR and FQNEAQ (reference sequence). This chain links TRBV7-9 with TRBJ2-6, with 9 bases that match TRBD1. This clonotype was sampled from a man aged 80 or over with acute or convalescent COVID-19. Source material: peripheral blood. The CDR3 is CASLNLGDRASGANVLTF. The CDR3 bases are TGTGCCAGTTTAAACCTTGGGGACAGGGCCTCTGGGGCCAACGTCCTGACTTTC.